This T cell receptor beta chain was recorded in a study of blood T cell repertoires in COVID-19. Study processing details: Amplification with reference gene primers provided the estimates of nucleated cell counts. Repertoires were generated with immunoSEQ multiplex PCR, while TCRdb's copy carries only in-frame clones and drops some. V, J and clone size derive from that table, while D and trimming were established from the DNA sequence. The table includes some 180,000 clones, more than 80% detected once. CDR1 is LNHDA and CDR2 is SQIVND in the germline V gene (reference sequence). Between the trimmed V and J ends, which lost 1 base and 6 bases, there was a span of 15 bases. CDR3 length: 15 amino acids.

The source material was peripheral blood. The V and J genes are TRBV19 and TRBJ1-1; D remains unclear. The TCR originated in a human donor in a cohort sampled during active COVID-19. The DNA for the CDR3 is TGTGCCAGTAGTATAGGAAGTCGAGGCTTCGCTGAAGCTTTCTTT. Protein sequence: CASSIGSRGFAEAFF.